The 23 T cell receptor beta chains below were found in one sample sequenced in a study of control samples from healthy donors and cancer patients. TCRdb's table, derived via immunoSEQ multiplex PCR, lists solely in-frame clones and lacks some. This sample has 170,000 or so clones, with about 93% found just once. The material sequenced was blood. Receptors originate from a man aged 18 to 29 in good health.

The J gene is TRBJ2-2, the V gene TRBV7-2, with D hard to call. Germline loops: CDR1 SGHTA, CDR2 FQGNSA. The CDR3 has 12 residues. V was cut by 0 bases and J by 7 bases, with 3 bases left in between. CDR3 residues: CASSLANGELFF. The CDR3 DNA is TGTGCCAGCAGCTTAGCGAACGGGGAGCTGTTTTTT.

CDR3 bases: TGTGCCAGCAGCTTGCCCCGAGGACAGGGGAATTCACCCCTCCACTTT. The encoded protein is CASSLPRGQGNSPLHF. The chain carries TRBV7-2 and TRBJ1-6, with 9 bases lining up with TRBD1. Unmatched junction bases numbered 7, after V lost 3 bases and J lost 7 bases. Germline values: CDR1 SGHTA, CDR2 FQGNSA. The CDR3 has 16 residues.

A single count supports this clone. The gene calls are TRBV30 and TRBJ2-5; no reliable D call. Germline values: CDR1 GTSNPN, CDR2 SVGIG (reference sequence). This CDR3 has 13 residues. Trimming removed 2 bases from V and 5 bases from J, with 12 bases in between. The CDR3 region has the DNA TGTGCCTGGAGTATTCCTCCTGAGGAGACCCAGTACTTC. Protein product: CAWSIPPEETQYF.

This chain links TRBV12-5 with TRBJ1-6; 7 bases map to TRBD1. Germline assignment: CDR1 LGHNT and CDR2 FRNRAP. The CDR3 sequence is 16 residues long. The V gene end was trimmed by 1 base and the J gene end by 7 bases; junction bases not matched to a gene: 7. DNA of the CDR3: TGTGCTAGTGGTTTGGACCAGGGGGGGACAAATTCACCCCTCCACTTT. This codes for CASGLDQGGTNSPLHF. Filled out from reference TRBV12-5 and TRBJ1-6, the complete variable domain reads DARVTQTPRHKVTEMGQEVTMRCQPILGHNTVFWYRQTMMQGLELLAYFRNRAPLDDSGMPKDRFSAEMPDATLATLKIQPSEPRDSAVYFCASGLDQGGTNSPLHFGNGTRLTVT.

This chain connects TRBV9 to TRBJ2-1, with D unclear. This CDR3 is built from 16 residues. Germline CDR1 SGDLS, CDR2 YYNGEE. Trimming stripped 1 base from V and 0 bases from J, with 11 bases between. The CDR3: CASSVTPQPSYNEQFF. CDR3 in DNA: TGTGCCAGCAGCGTAACCCCACAACCCTCCTACAATGAGCAGTTCTTC.

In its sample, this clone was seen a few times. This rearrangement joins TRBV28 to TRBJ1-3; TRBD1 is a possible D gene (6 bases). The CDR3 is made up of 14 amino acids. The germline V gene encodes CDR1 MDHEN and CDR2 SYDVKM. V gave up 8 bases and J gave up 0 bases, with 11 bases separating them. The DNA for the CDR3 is TGTGCCAGCCACAGGGCGGACTCTGGAAACACCATATATTTT. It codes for CASHRADSGNTIYF.

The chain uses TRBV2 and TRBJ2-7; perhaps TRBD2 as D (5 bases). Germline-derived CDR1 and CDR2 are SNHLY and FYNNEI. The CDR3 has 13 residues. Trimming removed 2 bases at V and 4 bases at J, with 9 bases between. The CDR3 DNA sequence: TGTGCCAGCAGTGAATCGGGGTATTACGAGCAGTACTTC. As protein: CASSESGYYEQYF.

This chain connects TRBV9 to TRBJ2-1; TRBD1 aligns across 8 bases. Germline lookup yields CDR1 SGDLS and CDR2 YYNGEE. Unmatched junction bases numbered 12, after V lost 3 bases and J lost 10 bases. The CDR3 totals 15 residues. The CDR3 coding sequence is TGTGCCAGCAGCGCTTCGGACAGGGCGTCGAGGGAGCAGTTCTTC. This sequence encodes CASSASDRASREQFF.

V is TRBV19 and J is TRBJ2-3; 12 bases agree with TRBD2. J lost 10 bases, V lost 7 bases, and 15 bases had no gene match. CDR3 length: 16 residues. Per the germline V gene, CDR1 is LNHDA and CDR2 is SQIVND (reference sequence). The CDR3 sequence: CASTQDRGLAGGAQYF. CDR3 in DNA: TGTGCCAGTACCCAAGACAGAGGGCTAGCGGGAGGGGCGCAGTATTTT.

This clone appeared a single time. CDR3 in DNA: TGTGCCACCAGTGACTGGGGCCCCGCTGTGAATGAAAAACTGTTTTTT. Its translation: CATSDWGPAVNEKLFF. The rearrangement links TRBV24-1 to TRBJ1-4; D is perhaps TRBD1 (5 bases). The V gene's germline CDR1 is KGHDR and CDR2 SFDVKD. Trimming removed 4 bases from V and 5 bases from J, with 16 bases in between. The CDR3 is 16 residues long.

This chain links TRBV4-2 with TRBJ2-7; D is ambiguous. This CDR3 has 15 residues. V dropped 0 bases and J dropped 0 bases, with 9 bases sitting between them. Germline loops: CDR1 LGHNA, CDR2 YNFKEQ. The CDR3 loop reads CASSQENSGSYEQYF. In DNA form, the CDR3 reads TGTGCCAGCAGCCAAGAAAATTCTGGCTCCTACGAGCAGTACTTC.

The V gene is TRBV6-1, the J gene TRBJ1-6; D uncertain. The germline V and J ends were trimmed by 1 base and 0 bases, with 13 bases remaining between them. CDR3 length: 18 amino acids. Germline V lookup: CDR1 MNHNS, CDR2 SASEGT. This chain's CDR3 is CASSEVIATVSYNSPLHF. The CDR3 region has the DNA TGTGCCAGCAGTGAAGTGATAGCAACAGTCTCCTATAATTCACCCCTCCACTTT.

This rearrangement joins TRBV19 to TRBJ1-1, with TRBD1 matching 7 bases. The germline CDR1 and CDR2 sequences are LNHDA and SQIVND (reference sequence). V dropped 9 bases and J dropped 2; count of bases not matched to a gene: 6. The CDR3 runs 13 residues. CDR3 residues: CASTRGGNTEAFF. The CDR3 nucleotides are TGTGCCAGCACCAGGGGGGGAAACACTGAAGCTTTCTTT.

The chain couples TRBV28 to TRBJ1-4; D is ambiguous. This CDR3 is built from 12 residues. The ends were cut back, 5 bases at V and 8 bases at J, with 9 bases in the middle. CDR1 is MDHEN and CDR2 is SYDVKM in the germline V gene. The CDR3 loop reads CASSRLGEKLFF. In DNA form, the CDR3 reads TGTGCCAGCAGTCGTTTAGGAGAAAAACTGTTTTTT. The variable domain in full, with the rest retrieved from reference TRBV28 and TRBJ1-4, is DVKVTQSSRYLVKRTGEKVFLECVQDMDHENMFWYRQDPGLGLRLIYFSYDVKMKEKGDIPEGYSVSREKKERFSLILESASTNQTSMYLCASSRLGEKLFFGSGTQLSVL.

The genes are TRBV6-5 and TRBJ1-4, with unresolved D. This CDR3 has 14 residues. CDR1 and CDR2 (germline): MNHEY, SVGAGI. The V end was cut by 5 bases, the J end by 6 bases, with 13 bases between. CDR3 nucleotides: TGTGCCAGCAGTCCTGAATACGGTTATGAAAAACTGTTTTTT. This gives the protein CASSPEYGYEKLFF.

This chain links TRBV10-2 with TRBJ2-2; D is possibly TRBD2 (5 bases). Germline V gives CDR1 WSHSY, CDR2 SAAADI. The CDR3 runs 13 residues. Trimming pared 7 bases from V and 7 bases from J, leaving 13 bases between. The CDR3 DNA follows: TGCGCCAGCACCGGGGTCGAAGGCGGGGAGCTGTTTTTT. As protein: CASTGVEGGELFF.

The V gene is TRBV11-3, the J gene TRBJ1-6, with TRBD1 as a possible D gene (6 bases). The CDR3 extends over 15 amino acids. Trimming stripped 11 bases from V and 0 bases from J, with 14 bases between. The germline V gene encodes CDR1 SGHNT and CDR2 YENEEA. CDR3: CARPGGSSYNSPLHF. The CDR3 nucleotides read TGTGCCCGACCGGGGGGCAGCTCCTATAATTCACCCCTCCACTTT.

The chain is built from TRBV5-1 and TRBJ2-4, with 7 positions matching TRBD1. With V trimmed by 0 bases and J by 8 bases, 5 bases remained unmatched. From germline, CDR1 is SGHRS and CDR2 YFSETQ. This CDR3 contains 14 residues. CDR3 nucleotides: TGCGCCAGCAGCTTGGGGACAGGCCGGTACATTCAGTACTTC. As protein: CASSLGTGRYIQYF.

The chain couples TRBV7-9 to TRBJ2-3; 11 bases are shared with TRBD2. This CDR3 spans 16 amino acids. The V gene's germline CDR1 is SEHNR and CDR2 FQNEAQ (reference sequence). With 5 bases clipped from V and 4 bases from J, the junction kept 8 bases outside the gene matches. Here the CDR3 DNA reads TGTGCCAGCAGCGCATATCTAGCGGGGGGACCAGATACGCAGTATTTT. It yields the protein CASSAYLAGGPDTQYF.

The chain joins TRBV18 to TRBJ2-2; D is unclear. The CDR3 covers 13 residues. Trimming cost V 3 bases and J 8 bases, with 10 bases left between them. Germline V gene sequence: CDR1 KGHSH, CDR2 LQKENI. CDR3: CASSPSIPGELFF. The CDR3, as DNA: TGTGCCAGCTCACCCTCGATTCCGGGGGAGCTGTTTTTT.

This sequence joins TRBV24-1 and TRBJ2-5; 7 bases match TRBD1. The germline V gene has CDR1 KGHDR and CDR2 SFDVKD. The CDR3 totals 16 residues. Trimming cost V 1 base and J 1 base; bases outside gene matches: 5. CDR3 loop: CATSDLRAGGQETQYF. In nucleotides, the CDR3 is TGTGCCACCAGTGATTTAAGGGCAGGGGGCCAAGAGACCCAGTACTTC.

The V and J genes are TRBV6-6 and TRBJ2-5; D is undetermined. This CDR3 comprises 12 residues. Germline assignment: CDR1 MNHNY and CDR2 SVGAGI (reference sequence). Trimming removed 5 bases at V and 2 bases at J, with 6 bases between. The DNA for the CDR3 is TGTGCCAGCAGTGAGGTTCAAGAGACCCAGTACTTC. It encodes CASSEVQETQYF.

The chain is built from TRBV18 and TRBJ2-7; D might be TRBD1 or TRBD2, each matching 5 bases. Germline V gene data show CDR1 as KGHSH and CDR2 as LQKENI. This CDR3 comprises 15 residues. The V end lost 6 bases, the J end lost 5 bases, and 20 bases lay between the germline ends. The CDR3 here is CASSPSGTQRDEQYF. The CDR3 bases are TGTGCCAGCTCTCCCTCCGGGACGCAGAGGGACGAGCAGTACTTC. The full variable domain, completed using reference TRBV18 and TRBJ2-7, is NAGVMQNPRHLVRRRGQEARLRCSPMKGHSHVYWYRQLPEEGLKFMVYLQKENIIDESGMPKERFSAEFPKEGPSILRIQQVVRGDSAAYFCASSPSGTQRDEQYFGPGTRLTVT.